This T cell receptor beta chain is drawn from a study of blood T cell repertoires in COVID-19. Participant ages covered about 18 to 90 years across 24 US areas. V gave up 6 bases and J gave up 2 bases, with 17 bases separating them. The V gene's germline CDR1 is MNHEY and CDR2 SVGAGI. There are 15 residues in the CDR3. Method: immunoSEQ multiplex PCR; TCRdb's copy keeps in-frame clones and lacks some. The sample carries under 300,000 clones, 88% recorded once. This chain joins TRBV6-5 and TRBJ2-7, with D perhaps matching TRBD1 (7 bases). The sample comprised PBMCs or T cells enriched from blood (not recorded which). The clonotype was recovered from a woman in her 50s who had recovered from COVID-19. DNA for the CDR3: TGTGCCAGCAGAGGGGCGGGGACAGCCCCCTACGAGCAGTACTTC. Translation gives CASRGAGTAPYEQYF.